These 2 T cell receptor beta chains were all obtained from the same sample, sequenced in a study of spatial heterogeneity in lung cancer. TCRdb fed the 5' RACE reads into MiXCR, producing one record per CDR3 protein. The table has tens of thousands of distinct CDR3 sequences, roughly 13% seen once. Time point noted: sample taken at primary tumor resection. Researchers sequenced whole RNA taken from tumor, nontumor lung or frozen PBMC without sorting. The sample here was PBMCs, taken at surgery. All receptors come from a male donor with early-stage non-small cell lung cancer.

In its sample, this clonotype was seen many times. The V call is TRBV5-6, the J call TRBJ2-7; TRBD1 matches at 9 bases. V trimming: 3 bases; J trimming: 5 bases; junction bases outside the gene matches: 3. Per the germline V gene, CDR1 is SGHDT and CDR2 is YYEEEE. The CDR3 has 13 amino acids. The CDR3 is CASSSDRGHEQYF. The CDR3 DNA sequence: TGTGCCAGCAGCTCGGACAGGGGTCACGAGCAGTACTTC.

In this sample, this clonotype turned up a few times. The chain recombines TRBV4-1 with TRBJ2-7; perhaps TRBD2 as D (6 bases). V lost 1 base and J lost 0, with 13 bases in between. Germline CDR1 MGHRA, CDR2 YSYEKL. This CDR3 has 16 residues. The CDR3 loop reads CASSQARLASSYEQYF. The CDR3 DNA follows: TGCGCCAGCAGCCAAGCGCGTCTAGCGAGCTCCTACGAGCAGTACTTC.